A single sample is the source of the 25 T cell receptor beta chains below, sequenced in a study of naive and memory T cell subsets. The beta constant-region primer was an equimolar mix of two oligonucleotides covering TRBC1 and TRBC2. Ligated cDNA was amplified by four rounds of PCR with nested alpha and beta constant-region primers and SP2. TCRdb redid the calling of the UMI-ligation and nested PCR reads with MiXCR, one entry per CDR3 protein. Altogether tens of thousands of distinct CDR3 sequences are present, about 10% being singletons, with the ten largest covering 1.2%. The source material was naive CD8+ T cells from blood. The receptor set was obtained from a human donor in good health.

This clonotype was seen more than once but under ten times. The CDR3 DNA is TGCGCCAGCAGCCAAGGGTTCGGGGGCTACTACGAGCAGTACTTC. Amino acids: CASSQGFGGYYEQYF. The chain carries TRBV4-1 and TRBJ2-7; possibly TRBD1 or TRBD2 for D (6 bases each). V dropped 1 base and J dropped 3 bases, with 13 bases sitting between them. The CDR3 spans 15 residues. Germline V gives CDR1 MGHRA, CDR2 YSYEKL.

This chain joins TRBV29-1 and TRBJ2-1; 7 bases map to TRBD1. J gave up 6 bases and V 7 bases, and 9 bases lay outside the gene matches. There are 13 residues in the CDR3. Germline V gene lookup returns CDR1 SQVTM and CDR2 ANQGSEA. CDR3 region: CSATGVSVNEQFF. CDR3 bases: TGCAGCGCTACAGGGGTTTCGGTCAATGAGCAGTTCTTC.

This clonotype has at least ten counts. The V call is TRBV6-6, the J call TRBJ2-1; the D gene is possibly TRBD1 (6 bases). Germline CDR1 and CDR2: MNHNY and SVGAGI (reference sequence). V was clipped by 5 bases and J by 8 bases, with 10 bases between them. The CDR3 extends over 12 amino acids. CDR3 nucleotides: TGTGCCAGCAGTCACAGGGTCCATGAGCAGTTCTTC. This encodes CASSHRVHEQFF.

The table lists this clonotype with a few counts. V is TRBV20-1 and J is TRBJ2-2, with 9 nucleotides matching TRBD2. V shed 3 bases, J shed 2 bases, and the junction held 4 bases outside the gene matches. CDR1 and CDR2 (germline): DFQATT, SNEGSKA (reference sequence). CDR3 length equals 15 residues. The CDR3 DNA follows: TGCAGTGCTAGTAACCTAGCGGGAAACACCGGGGAGCTGTTTTTT. It encodes CSASNLAGNTGELFF.

This clonotype was seen only a few times. CDR3 sequence (DNA): TGTGCCAGCAGCGTAGATGGCAGGGGGTTCCCAAGCTCCTACAATGAGCAGTTCTTC. Translation gives CASSVDGRGFPSSYNEQFF. This chain connects TRBV9 to TRBJ2-1; 7 bases match TRBD1. J gave up 0 bases and V 0 bases, and 12 bases lay outside the gene matches. The CDR3 sequence is 19 residues long. CDR1 is SGDLS and CDR2 is YYNGEE in the germline V gene.

This clonotype was observed many times. The V and J genes are TRBV28 and TRBJ2-3; a possible D gene is TRBD2 (6 bases). The V gene lost 5 bases and the J gene lost 1 base, with 16 bases spanning the gap. This CDR3 has 16 residues. Germline V CDR1 and CDR2: MDHEN, SYDVKM. CDR3 sequence reads: CASSPSEGFRTDTQYF. The CDR3 nucleotides are TGTGCCAGCAGTCCTAGCGAGGGCTTTCGCACAGATACGCAGTATTTT.

The chain carries TRBV29-1 and TRBJ2-5; 9 nucleotides match TRBD1. Trimming at V came to 5 bases and at J to 10 bases, leaving 8 bases not matched to a gene. This CDR3 has 12 residues. The V gene's germline CDR1 is SQVTM and CDR2 ANQGSEA. The CDR3 nucleotides are TGCAGCGTTCCGGGACAGGGATCGGGCCAGTACTTC. Translating it yields CSVPGQGSGQYF.

The chain uses TRBV6-5 and TRBJ1-2, with 9 bases aligning to TRBD1. CDR1 is MNHEY, CDR2 SVGAGI, per germline. After removal of 2 bases from V and 2 bases from J, the junction contained 9 bases not matched to a gene. The CDR3 runs 17 residues. In DNA form, the CDR3 reads TGTGCCAGCAGTTACATACGGGGACAGGGCATCAACTATGGCTACACCTTC. Its protein product is CASSYIRGQGINYGYTF.

Only a few counts were recorded for this clonotype. The genes are TRBV5-4 and TRBJ2-3; no firm D call. V lost 0 bases and J 4 bases, leaving 15 bases between the germline ends. This CDR3 spans 16 amino acids. The germline V gene encodes CDR1 SGHNT and CDR2 YYREEE (reference sequence). The CDR3 protein is CASSLVGPSSADTQYF. CDR3 in DNA: TGTGCCAGCAGCTTGGTGGGCCCGAGCAGTGCAGATACGCAGTATTTT.

The CDR3 region has the DNA TGTGCCAGCAGCGTTCCTACCGACGGTAGAGTCATTTATGGCTACACCTTC. Translation gives CASSVPTDGRVIYGYTF. The chain recombines TRBV7-9 with TRBJ1-2, with D uncertain. The CDR3 loop spans 17 amino acids. Germline CDR1 reads SEHNR; CDR2 reads FQNEAQ (reference sequence). V was cut by 5 bases and J by 5 bases, with 24 bases left in between. The full variable domain, completed using reference TRBV7-9 and TRBJ1-2, is DTGVSQNPRHKITKRGQNVTFRCDPISEHNRLYWYRQTLGQGPEFLTYFQNEAQLEKSRLLSDRFSAERPKGSFSTLEIQRTEQGDSAMYLCASSVPTDGRVIYGYTFGSGTRLTVV.

This clonotype has a count of ten or more. This chain joins TRBV29-1 and TRBJ2-3; the match to TRBD2 covers 7 bases. V dropped 4 bases and J dropped 8; count of bases not matched to a gene: 6. CDR3 length: 12 amino acids. Looked up from germline, CDR1 is SQVTM and CDR2 is ANQGSEA. DNA for the CDR3: TGCAGCGTTGGGCGGGAGAAGGGTACGCAGTATTTT. This encodes CSVGREKGTQYF.

The chain couples TRBV7-2 to TRBJ2-2, with TRBD2 as a possible D gene (6 bases). The CDR3 has 15 residues. In germline, CDR1 is SGHTA, CDR2 FQGNSA. Trimming left V 1 base short and J 4 bases short, with 10 bases between. In DNA, the CDR3 is TGTGCCAGCAGCTTAGGGGCGGGATCCACCGGGGAGCTGTTTTTT. It encodes CASSLGAGSTGELFF. The whole variable domain, remainder taken from reference TRBV7-2 and TRBJ2-2, is GAGVSQSPSNKVTEKGKDVELRCDPISGHTALYWYRQSLGQGLEFLIYFQGNSAPDKSGLPSDRFSAERTGGSVSTLTIQRTQQEDSAVYLCASSLGAGSTGELFFGEGSRLTVL.

This rearrangement joins TRBV9 to TRBJ2-2, with D possibly being TRBD2 (5 bases). In germline, CDR1 is SGDLS, CDR2 YYNGEE. CDR3 size: 12 residues. V dropped 9 bases and J dropped 6 bases, with 12 bases sitting between them. CDR3 DNA: TGTGCCACCGAGGGTCCCGCCGGGGAGCTGTTTTTT. As protein: CATEGPAGELFF.

This chain joins TRBV20-1 and TRBJ2-3; a possible D gene is TRBD2 (6 bases). V lost 3 bases, J lost 6 bases, and 19 bases lay in between. The CDR3 extends over 15 amino acids. Germline loops: CDR1 DFQATT, CDR2 SNEGSKA (reference sequence). As DNA, the CDR3 is TGCAGTGCTAGGGAGCCCCCAGGTCGGGAGGATACGCAGTATTTT. Encoded protein: CSAREPPGREDTQYF.

Regarding this clonotype: A clone one base away is much larger, so this may be a read error. V usage is TRBV12-3 or TRBV12-4 and J usage is TRBJ1-2; TRBD1 aligns across 9 bases. This CDR3 has 13 amino acids. The CDR3 reads CASSWTGDYGDTF. The CDR3 coding sequence is TGTGCCAGCAGTTGGACAGGGGACTATGGCGACACCTTC.

This clonotype was recorded at least ten times. V usage is TRBV29-1 and J usage is TRBJ2-7, with D possibly called TRBD1 or TRBD2 (6 bases each). The CDR3 extends over 13 amino acids. Trimming removed 4 bases from V and 0 bases from J, with 10 bases in between. The germline V gene encodes CDR1 SQVTM and CDR2 ANQGSEA. The CDR3 DNA sequence: TGCAGCGTTGTAGGGGGGACCTCCTACGAGCAGTACTTC. Protein sequence: CSVVGGTSYEQYF.

The chain links TRBV2 to TRBJ1-3; D remains unclear. CDR1 and CDR2 (germline): SNHLY, FYNNEI. The CDR3 has 14 residues. V was clipped by 2 bases and J by 0 bases, with 5 bases between them. The CDR3 DNA is TGTGCCAGCAGTGAATACACCTCTGGAAACACCATATATTTT. Translating it yields CASSEYTSGNTIYF.

The chain couples TRBV2 to TRBJ1-1; D gene ambiguous. V was cut by 6 bases and J by 6 bases, with 14 bases left in between. The CDR3 is 13 amino acids. Per germline, CDR1 SNHLY and CDR2 FYNNEI. The CDR3 DNA reads as TGTGCCAGCAGGGACCCCGTAAACCCTGAAGCTTTCTTT. Protein product: CASRDPVNPEAFF.

This clonotype was found a few times. The V gene is TRBV6-2 or TRBV6-3, the J gene TRBJ2-1; TRBD2 matches at 9 bases. CDR3 size: 17 residues. Germline V lookup: CDR1 MNHEY, CDR2 SVGEGT. With 2 bases clipped from V and 7 bases from J, the junction kept 12 bases outside the gene matches. The CDR3 nucleotides read TGTGCCAGCAGTTACCTACTCGGCTGGCGGGAGGGTAATGAGCAGTTCTTC. Protein product: CASSYLLGWREGNEQFF.

This clonotype was counted a few times. CDR3 sequence (DNA): TGTGCCAGCAGCCAAGACGTCTCCTACGAGCAGTACTTC. This encodes CASSQDVSYEQYF. V and J are TRBV7-7 and TRBJ2-7; D gene ambiguous. V shed 5 bases and J shed 0 bases, with 8 bases lying between them. CDR3 length: 13 amino acids. From germline, CDR1 is SSHAT and CDR2 FNYEAQ (reference sequence).

This clonotype was picked up a small number of times. The chain is built from TRBV21-1 and TRBJ1-5; the listed D gene, TRBD1, was not tested against the DNA. TRBV21-1 corresponds to a pseudogene. This CDR3 spans 13 amino acids. The CDR3 loop reads CASSKQGGQPQHF. CDR3 DNA sequence: TGTGCCAGCAGTAAACAGGGGGGACAGCCCCAGCATTTT.

This clonotype was seen only a few times. The V call is TRBV4-1, the J call TRBJ2-1; 8 nucleotides agree with TRBD2. Germline V gives CDR1 MGHRA, CDR2 YSYEKL. With V trimmed by 2 bases and J by 0 bases, 6 bases remained unmatched. This CDR3 is 17 amino acids long. CDR3 bases: TGCGCCAGCAGCCAATACGGGGGACTAGTCTCCTACAATGAGCAGTTCTTC. This codes for CASSQYGGLVSYNEQFF.

There are a few counts of this clonotype. The gene calls are TRBV7-6 and TRBJ2-3; possible D gene TRBD2, 5 bases. V was cut by 5 bases and J by 5 bases, with 14 bases left in between. The CDR3 consists of 14 residues. The germline gives CDR1 SGHVS, CDR2 FNYEAQ. This chain's CDR3 is CASSPEVEGDTQYF. The DNA for the CDR3 is TGTGCCAGCAGCCCAGAGGTCGAGGGAGATACGCAGTATTTT.

In its sample, this clonotype was seen many times. The V gene is TRBV20-1, the J gene TRBJ2-7; 7 positions match TRBD1. This CDR3 is 13 amino acids long. Germline values: CDR1 DFQATT, CDR2 SNEGSKA (reference sequence). The chain's CDR3 is CSVIQGTSYEQYF. DNA of the CDR3: TGCAGCGTAATACAGGGGACCTCCTACGAGCAGTACTTC.

There are a few counts of this clonotype. This chain joins TRBV20-1 and TRBJ2-1; D gene uncertain. CDR1 and CDR2 (germline): DFQATT, SNEGSKA (reference sequence). The CDR3 is made up of 12 amino acids. Between the trimmed V and J ends, which lost 1 base and 5 bases, there was a span of 6 bases. The CDR3 loop reads CSARGLNNEQFF. CDR3 coding DNA: TGCAGTGCTAGAGGCTTAAACAATGAGCAGTTCTTC.